A selection of T cell receptor beta chains follows, all from one sample in a study of T cell responses to AZD1222 COVID-19 vaccine. Assay: immunoSEQ multiplex PCR; the TCRdb copy retains only in-frame clones and omits some. Of tens of thousands of clones in the sample, 89% are singletons; the top ten hold about 5.7%. Sequencing was performed on peripheral blood, taken 28 days after the second AZD1222 dose. The receptors come from an adult who received the AZD1222 COVID-19 vaccine. The CDR3 runs from the conserved cysteine through the conserved F or W. The order of the fields is D gene, J gene, V gene, CDR3 DNA, CDR3 protein. A D gene is named only where the DNA matches it firmly.

>TRBD2|TRBJ2-3|TRBV2
TGTGCCAGCAGTCCGGGACTAGCGGGAGATACGCAGTATTTT
CASSPGLAGDTQYF
>TRBD1|TRBJ2-7|TRBV6-2/TRBV6-3
TGTGCCAGCAGTCCCCGGGACAGGGAACACGAGCAGTACTTC
CASSPRDREHEQYF
>TRBD1|TRBJ1-1|TRBV5-1
TGCGCCAGCAGCTTGGTGACAGGGGGGATGAACACTGAAGCTTTCTTT
CASSLVTGGMNTEAFF
>TRBD2|TRBJ2-3|TRBV2
TGTGCCAGCGGAGGACTAGCGAGCACAGATACGCAGTATTTT
CASGGLASTDTQYF
>.|TRBJ2-2|TRBV1
TGCACCAGCAGCCGAACGACGAGGACTTCGGCCGGGGAGCTGTTTTTT
CTSSRTTRTSAGELFF
>.|TRBJ1-4|TRBV10-3
TGTGCCGATCAACAGAGCCAAGATTCAACTAATGAAAAACTGTTTTTT
CADQQSQDSTNEKLFF
>.|TRBJ2-3|TRBV20-1
TGCAGTGCTCCCACTAAGGATACGCAGTATTTT
CSAPTKDTQYF
>TRBD1|TRBJ2-3|TRBV25-1
TGTGCCAGCAGCCCGACAGGGTTTGGCACAGATACGCAGTATTTT
CASSPTGFGTDTQYF
>TRBD2|TRBJ2-3|TRBV18
TGTGCCAGCTCACCACCCGGGGGGGCAGATACGCAGTATTTT
CASSPPGGADTQYF
>TRBD2|TRBJ2-1|TRBV5-6
TGTGCCAGCAGCACAGCGACTAGCGGACTACACAATGAGCAGTTCTTC
CASSTATSGLHNEQFF